This T cell receptor beta chain was sequenced in a study of spatial heterogeneity in lung cancer. Study summary: Beta-chain sequences were consistently detected more often than alpha-chain sequences.

This clonotype has at least ten counts. This beta chain is an unintended read in a library built for alpha chains; its size means little. Documented time point: blood taken at disease recurrence. The sequenced material consisted of unsorted whole RNA from tumor, nontumor lung or frozen PBMC. In TCRdb, the 5' RACE reads were re-called with MiXCR into one record per CDR3 protein. The sample contains 9,500 to 10,000 distinct CDR3 sequences, over 3% of which appear only once. The starting material was PBMCs, obtained at recurrence. This sequence was found in a female donor with early-stage non-small cell lung cancer.

The CDR3 spells CASSYGETQYF. The CDR3 DNA reads TGTGCCAGCAGTTACGGAGAGACCCAGTACTTC. V and J are TRBV6-2 or TRBV6-3 and TRBJ2-5, with D unresolved. This CDR3 is 11 amino acids long. Per the germline V gene, CDR1 is MNHEY and CDR2 is SVGEGT. Trimming took off 2 bases at V and 4 bases at J, with 2 bases between the two ends.